This T cell receptor (beta chain) emerged from a study of PD-1 blockade in classical Hodgkin lymphoma. Whole-study results and caveats: By C4D1, CD4+ diversity increased significantly, especially in complete responders.

Data came from immunoSEQ multiplex PCR; TCRdb stores just in-frame clones and leaves some out. The data contain tens of thousands of clones, 87% of them seen just once; the ten biggest clones take up over 7.5%. A word on this clone: Its target is not known.

The time point denotes: cycle 4 day 1 (C4D1), after 6 weeks of nivolumab. Relapses following autologous stem cell transplantation were seen in all patients, with brentuximab vedotin exposure varying. The germline CDR1 and CDR2 sequences are SGHNT and YENEEA. V gave up 5 bases and J gave up 1 base; unmatched junction bases: 6. The CDR3 has 16 residues. This TCR derives from a human donor with classical Hodgkin lymphoma. The rearrangement joins TRBV11-3 to TRBJ2-3; 10 bases agree with TRBD2. This sample comprised peripheral blood mononuclear cells (PBMCs), obtained before the fourth cycle of nivolumab. CDR3 residues: CASSKAGTSGTDTQYF. The CDR3 DNA reads TGTGCCAGCAGCAAGGCCGGGACTAGCGGCACAGATACGCAGTATTTT.